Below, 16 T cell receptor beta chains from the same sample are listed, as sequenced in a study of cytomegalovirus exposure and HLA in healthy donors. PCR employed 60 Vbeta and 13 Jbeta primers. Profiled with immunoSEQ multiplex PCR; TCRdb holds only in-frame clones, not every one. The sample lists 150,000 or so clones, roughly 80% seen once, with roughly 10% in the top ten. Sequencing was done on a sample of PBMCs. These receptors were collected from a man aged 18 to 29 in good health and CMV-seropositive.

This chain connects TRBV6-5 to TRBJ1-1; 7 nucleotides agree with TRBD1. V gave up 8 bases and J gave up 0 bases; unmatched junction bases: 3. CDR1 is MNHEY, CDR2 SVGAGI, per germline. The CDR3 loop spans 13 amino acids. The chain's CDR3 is CASGDRVNTEAFF. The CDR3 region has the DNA TGTGCCAGCGGGGACAGAGTGAACACTGAAGCTTTCTTT.

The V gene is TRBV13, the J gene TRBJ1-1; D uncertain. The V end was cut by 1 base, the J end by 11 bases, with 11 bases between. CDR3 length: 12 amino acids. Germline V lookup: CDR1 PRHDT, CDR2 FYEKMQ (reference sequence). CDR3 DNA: TGTGCCAGCAGCTTAGACCCGGGTCGCGCTTTCTTT. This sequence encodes CASSLDPGRAFF.

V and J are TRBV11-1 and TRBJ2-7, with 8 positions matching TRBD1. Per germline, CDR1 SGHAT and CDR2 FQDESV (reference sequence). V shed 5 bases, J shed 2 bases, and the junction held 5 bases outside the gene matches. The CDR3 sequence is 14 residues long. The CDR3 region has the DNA TGTGCCAGCAGCCGTTTGGGACAGGCCTACGAGCAGTACTTC. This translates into CASSRLGQAYEQYF.

For the CDR3, the DNA is TGTGCCAGTAGTATTTTGGCAGGGGGAGTGAACACTGAAGCTTTCTTT. This gives the protein CASSILAGGVNTEAFF. The chain links TRBV19 to TRBJ1-1, with 7 bases fitting TRBD1. Germline lookup yields CDR1 LNHDA and CDR2 SQIVND (reference sequence). This CDR3 comprises 16 residues. V gave up 3 bases and J gave up 0 bases; unmatched junction bases: 7.

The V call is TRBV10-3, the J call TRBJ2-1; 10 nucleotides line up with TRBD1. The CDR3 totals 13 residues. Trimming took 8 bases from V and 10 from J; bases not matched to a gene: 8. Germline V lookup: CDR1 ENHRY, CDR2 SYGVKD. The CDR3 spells CAISGTGVREQFF. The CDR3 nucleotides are TGTGCCATCTCGGGGACAGGGGTACGGGAGCAGTTCTTC.

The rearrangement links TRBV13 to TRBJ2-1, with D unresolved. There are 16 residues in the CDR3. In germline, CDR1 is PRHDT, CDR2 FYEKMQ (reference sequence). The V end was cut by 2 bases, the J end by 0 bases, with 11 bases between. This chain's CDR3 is CASSLRGGSSYNEQFF. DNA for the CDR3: TGTGCCAGCAGCTTACGCGGCGGCAGCTCCTACAATGAGCAGTTCTTC.

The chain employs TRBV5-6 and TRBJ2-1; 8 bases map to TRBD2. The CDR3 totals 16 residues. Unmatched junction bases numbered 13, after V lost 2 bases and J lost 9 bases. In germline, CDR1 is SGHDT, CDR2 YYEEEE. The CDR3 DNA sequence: TGTGCCAGCAGCTTATTACGGGAGGGTCTATTTGGTGAGCAGTTCTTC. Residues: CASSLLREGLFGEQFF.

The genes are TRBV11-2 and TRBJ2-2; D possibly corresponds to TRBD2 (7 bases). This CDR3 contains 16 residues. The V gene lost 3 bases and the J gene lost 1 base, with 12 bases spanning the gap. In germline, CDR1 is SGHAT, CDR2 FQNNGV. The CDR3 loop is CASSFVGGQNTGELFF. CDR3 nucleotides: TGTGCCAGCAGCTTTGTCGGGGGGCAGAACACCGGGGAGCTGTTTTTT.

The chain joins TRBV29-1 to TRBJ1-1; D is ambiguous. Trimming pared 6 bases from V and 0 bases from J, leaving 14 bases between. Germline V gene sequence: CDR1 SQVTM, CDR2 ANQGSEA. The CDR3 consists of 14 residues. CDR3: CSVQGRGLNTEAFF. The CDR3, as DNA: TGCAGCGTCCAAGGGCGAGGGTTGAACACTGAAGCTTTCTTT. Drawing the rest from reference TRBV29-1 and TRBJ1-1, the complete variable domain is SAVISQKPSRDICQRGTSLTIQCQVDSQVTMMFWYRQQPGQSLTLIATANQGSEATYESGFVIDKFPISRPNLTFSTLTVSNMSPEDSSIYLCSVQGRGLNTEAFFGQGTRLTVV.

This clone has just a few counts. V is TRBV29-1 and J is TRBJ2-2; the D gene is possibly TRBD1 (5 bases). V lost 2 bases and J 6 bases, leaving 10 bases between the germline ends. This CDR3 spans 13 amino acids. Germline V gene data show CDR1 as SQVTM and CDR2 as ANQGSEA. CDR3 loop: CSVEPGAAGELFF. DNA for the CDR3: TGCAGCGTTGAACCTGGGGCGGCCGGGGAGCTGTTTTTT.

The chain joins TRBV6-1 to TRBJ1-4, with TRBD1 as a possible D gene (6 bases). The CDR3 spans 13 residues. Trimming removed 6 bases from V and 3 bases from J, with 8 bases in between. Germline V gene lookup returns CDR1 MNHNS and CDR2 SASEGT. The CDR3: CASRRTANEKLFF. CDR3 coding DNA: TGTGCCAGCAGGAGGACAGCTAATGAAAAACTGTTTTTT.

The CDR3 bases are TGTGCCAGCAGCTTAGGGGTTGGAGAGAACACTGAAGCTTTCTTT. Its translation: CASSLGVGENTEAFF. The V call is TRBV7-2, the J call TRBJ1-1; D gene unclear. V shed 1 base and J shed 1 base, with 10 bases lying between them. There are 15 residues in the CDR3. Germline V gene data show CDR1 as SGHTA and CDR2 as FQGNSA.

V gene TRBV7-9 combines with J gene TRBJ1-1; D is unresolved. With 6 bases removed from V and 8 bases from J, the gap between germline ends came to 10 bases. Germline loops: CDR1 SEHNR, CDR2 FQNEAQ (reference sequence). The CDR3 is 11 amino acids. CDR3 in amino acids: CASRGAVEAFF. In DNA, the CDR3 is TGTGCCAGCAGGGGCGCTGTGGAAGCTTTCTTT.

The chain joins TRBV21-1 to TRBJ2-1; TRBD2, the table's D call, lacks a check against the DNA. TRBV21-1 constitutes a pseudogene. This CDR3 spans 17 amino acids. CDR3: CASSKVVSGRGYNEQFF. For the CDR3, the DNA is TGTGCCAGCAGCAAAGTTGTAAGTGGGCGGGGGTACAATGAGCAGTTCTTC.

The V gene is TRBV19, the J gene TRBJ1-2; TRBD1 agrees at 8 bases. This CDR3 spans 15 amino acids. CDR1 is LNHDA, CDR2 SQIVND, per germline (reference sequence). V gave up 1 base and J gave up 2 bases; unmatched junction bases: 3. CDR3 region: CASSIGTGPNYGYTF. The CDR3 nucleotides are TGTGCCAGTAGTATAGGGACAGGGCCCAACTATGGCTACACCTTC.

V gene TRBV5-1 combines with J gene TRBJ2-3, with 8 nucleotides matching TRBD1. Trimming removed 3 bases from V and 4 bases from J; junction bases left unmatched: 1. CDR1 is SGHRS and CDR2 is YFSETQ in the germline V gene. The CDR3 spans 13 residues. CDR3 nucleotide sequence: TGCGCCAGCAGCTGGACAGGGCCAGATACGCAGTATTTT. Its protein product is CASSWTGPDTQYF.